Below are 15 T cell receptor beta chains sequenced from a single sample in a study of blood T cell repertoires in COVID-19. Repertoires were generated with immunoSEQ multiplex PCR, while TCRdb's copy carries only in-frame clones and drops some. The sample comprises 59,000 or so clones, more than 75% of which are singletons, and roughly 7% rests with the top ten. The sequencing sample was made of peripheral blood. The receptors were sampled from a man in his sixties with acute or convalescent COVID-19.

The chain employs TRBV5-6 and TRBJ2-5; D remains ambiguous. V was trimmed by 4 bases and J by 2 bases, leaving 12 bases between them. CDR1 and CDR2 from the germline V gene are SGHDT and YYEEEE. This CDR3 region has 14 residues. DNA of the CDR3: TGTGCCAGCAGCCCACCGACATTACAAGAGACCCAGTACTTC. This codes for CASSPPTLQETQYF. The entire variable domain, with the rest obtained from reference TRBV5-6 and TRBJ2-5, is as follows: DAGVTQSPTHLIKTRGQQVTLRCSPKSGHDTVSWYQQALGQGPQFIFQYYEEEERQRGNFPDRFSGHQFPNYSSELNVNALLLGDSALYLCASSPPTLQETQYFGPGTRLLVL.

V is TRBV7-2 and J is TRBJ2-1, with 9 bases lining up with TRBD2. The germline CDR1 and CDR2 sequences are SGHTA and FQGNSA. The CDR3 is 15 residues long. V lost 3 bases to trimming and J lost 3 bases; unmatched junction nucleotides: 3. CDR3 DNA sequence: TGTGCCAGCAGCTTTGCGGGGGGGCGCTACAATGAGCAGTTCTTC. Translating gives CASSFAGGRYNEQFF. The whole variable domain, filled in from reference TRBV7-2 and TRBJ2-1, reads GAGVSQSPSNKVTEKGKDVELRCDPISGHTALYWYRQSLGQGLEFLIYFQGNSAPDKSGLPSDRFSAERTGGSVSTLTIQRTQQEDSAVYLCASSFAGGRYNEQFFGPGTRLTVL.

This clone has a single count. This chain connects TRBV2 to TRBJ2-5, with D maybe TRBD2 (6 bases). Germline loops: CDR1 SNHLY, CDR2 FYNNEI. Trimming pared 8 bases from V and 6 bases from J, leaving 16 bases between. The CDR3 spans 13 residues. This chain's CDR3 is CASSEAGGKTQYF. As DNA, the CDR3 is TGTGCCAGCTCCGAAGCGGGTGGGAAGACCCAGTACTTC.

This clone turned up a few times. The chain employs TRBV14 and TRBJ2-7; D possibly corresponds to TRBD1 (6 bases). V was shortened by 5 bases and J by 4 bases, with 9 bases between the two germline ends. The CDR3 has 12 residues. Germline V lookup: CDR1 SGHDN, CDR2 FVKESK. CDR3 coding DNA: TGTGCCAGCAGCGCAGGGGTTTACGAGCAGTACTTC. It specifies CASSAGVYEQYF.

The V call is TRBV3-1 (or the pseudogene TRBV3-2), the J call TRBJ2-1, with 9 bases that match TRBD2. This CDR3 is built from 17 residues. V gave up 0 bases and J gave up 3 bases; unmatched junction bases: 6. Germline lookup yields CDR1 LGHDT and CDR2 YNNKEL (reference sequence). The DNA of the CDR3 is TGTGCCAGCAGCCAAGATCGCCTAGCGGGGTTCTACAATGAGCAGTTCTTC. Its translation: CASSQDRLAGFYNEQFF.

The chain combines TRBV19 with TRBJ2-7; maybe TRBD2 (6 bases). Germline CDR1 is LNHDA and CDR2 is SQIVND (reference sequence). V lost 4 bases and J lost 4, with 14 bases in between. CDR3 length: 14 residues. In DNA form, the CDR3 reads TGTGCCAGTAGTAGTTCGGGGACTGTTTACGAGCAGTACTTC. Residues: CASSSSGTVYEQYF. Full variable domain (outside the CDR3, taken from reference TRBV19 and TRBJ2-7): DGGITQSPKYLFRKEGQNVTLSCEQNLNHDAMYWYRQDPGQGLRLIYYSQIVNDFQKGDIAEGYSVSREKKESFPLTVTSAQKNPTAFYLCASSSSGTVYEQYFGPGTRLTVT.

This clone showed up just a few times. The chain joins TRBV10-3 to TRBJ2-2; 10 positions match TRBD2. Germline CDR1 ENHRY, CDR2 SYGVKD. With V trimmed by 5 bases and J by 6 bases, 6 bases remained unmatched. The CDR3 extends over 15 amino acids. The CDR3 DNA reads as TGTGCCATCAGTAATAGCGGGGGGCACGCCGGGGAGCTGTTTTTT. Translated: CAISNSGGHAGELFF.

The CDR3: CASSFSSGGNKRADTQYF. CDR3 bases: TGTGCCAGCAGTTTCTCTAGCGGGGGGAATAAACGGGCAGATACGCAGTATTTT. The chain is built from TRBV27 and TRBJ2-3; TRBD2 matches 11 bases. This CDR3 has 18 amino acids. With V trimmed by 3 bases and J by 4 bases, 12 bases remained unmatched. Germline CDR1 reads MNHEY; CDR2 reads SMNVEV (reference sequence).

The rearrangement links TRBV28 to TRBJ2-2; TRBD1 agrees at 9 bases. This CDR3 comprises 15 residues. The germline CDR1 and CDR2 sequences are MDHEN and SYDVKM. Trimming at V came to 2 bases and at J to 5 bases, leaving 3 bases not matched to a gene. DNA of the CDR3: TGTGCCAGCAGTTTAAGGGACAGGGAAACCGGGGAGCTGTTTTTT. Its protein is CASSLRDRETGELFF. Variable domain in full (rest from reference TRBV28 and TRBJ2-2): DVKVTQSSRYLVKRTGEKVFLECVQDMDHENMFWYRQDPGLGLRLIYFSYDVKMKEKGDIPEGYSVSREKKERFSLILESASTNQTSMYLCASSLRDRETGELFFGEGSRLTVL.

This clone was seen more than once but under ten times. The chain joins TRBV4-2 to TRBJ2-3; D possibly corresponds to TRBD2 (6 bases). The length of the CDR3 is 18 residues. In germline, CDR1 is LGHNA, CDR2 YNFKEQ. V was shortened by 5 bases and J by 2 bases, with 23 bases between the two germline ends. CDR3 sequence: CASSFGSPSDIFTDTQYF. The DNA of the CDR3 is TGTGCCAGCAGCTTCGGGTCGCCTAGCGACATCTTCACAGATACGCAGTATTTT.

The chain uses TRBV6-5 and TRBJ2-3; no reliable D call. Trimming took off 4 bases at V and 0 bases at J, with 14 bases between the two ends. The CDR3 totals 16 residues. CDR1 is MNHEY, CDR2 SVGAGI, per germline. CDR3 sequence reads: CASSSNLLRSTDTQYF. CDR3 DNA: TGTGCCAGCAGTTCCAATTTACTTAGAAGCACAGATACGCAGTATTTT.

There are a few counts of this clone. The chain couples TRBV28 to TRBJ2-7, with TRBD2 matching over 8 bases. Looked up from germline, CDR1 is MDHEN and CDR2 is SYDVKM. The CDR3 length is 14 residues. Trimming took 7 bases from V and 0 from J; bases not matched to a gene: 5. The CDR3 sequence is CASTLAGTSYEQYF. The CDR3 DNA is TGTGCCAGCACCCTAGCGGGCACCTCCTACGAGCAGTACTTC. Full variable domain (remainder filled in from reference TRBV28 and TRBJ2-7): DVKVTQSSRYLVKRTGEKVFLECVQDMDHENMFWYRQDPGLGLRLIYFSYDVKMKEKGDIPEGYSVSREKKERFSLILESASTNQTSMYLCASTLAGTSYEQYFGPGTRLTVT.

The genes are TRBV9 and TRBJ2-3, with 13 nucleotides matching TRBD2. Germline lookup yields CDR1 SGDLS and CDR2 YYNGEE. The CDR3 sequence is 16 residues long. The ends lost 1 base at V and 7 bases at J; junction bases unmatched: 6. The CDR3 bases are TGTGCCAGCAGCGTATCCACTAGCGGGGGGGAGAATACGCAGTATTTT. Encoded protein: CASSVSTSGGENTQYF.

The chain uses TRBV4-1 and TRBJ2-7; TRBD1 matches 7 bases. The CDR3 totals 15 residues. V dropped 4 bases and J dropped 2; count of bases not matched to a gene: 8. Germline V lookup: CDR1 MGHRA, CDR2 YSYEKL. This CDR3 is CASSLNRDSTYEQYF. The CDR3 nucleotides are TGCGCCAGCAGCCTAAACCGGGACAGCACCTACGAGCAGTACTTC.

This clone was recorded once. The gene calls are TRBV27 and TRBJ2-3; perhaps TRBD1 as D (6 bases). Trimming removed 5 bases at V and 0 bases at J, with 9 bases between. Germline V CDR1 and CDR2: MNHEY, SMNVEV (reference sequence). The CDR3 runs to 14 residues. The CDR3 sequence: CASSKDRSTDTQYF. CDR3 in DNA: TGTGCCAGCAGTAAGGACAGAAGCACAGATACGCAGTATTTT.